This is a list of T cell receptor beta chains from one sample in a study of T cells in Graves' hyperthyroidism and ophthalmopathy. TCRdb re-called the multiplex PCR reads through MiXCR, storing one row per CDR3 protein. The sample consists of approximately 420,000 distinct CDR3 sequences, more than 12% of them appearing once. Sequenced sample: blood. The receptors were sampled from a woman aged 30 to 39 with Graves' hyperthyroidism. Both conserved end residues are part of each CDR3. A D gene is named only where the DNA matches it firmly. The size of a clone is reported for some rows only, either as once, few or many, or as a class for expanded clones.

d_call	v_call	j_call	clone_size	cdr3_aa	cdr3_nt
NA	TRBV20-1	TRBJ2-1	NA	CSARDGRAVEYNEQFF	TGCAGTGCTAGAGATGGTAGGGCAGTCGAATACAATGAGCAGTTCTTC
NA	TRBV27	TRBJ2-2	few	CASSLLGPGELFF	TGTGCCAGCAGTTTATTGGGACCCGGGGAGCTGTTTTTT
TRBD1	TRBV5-4	TRBJ2-1	few	CASSVDRGDYNEQFF	TGTGCCAGCAGCGTGGACAGGGGTGACTACAATGAGCAGTTCTTC
NA	TRBV6-5	TRBJ1-1	many	CASSYSTVRDTEAFF	TGTGCCAGCAGTTACTCGACGGTGCGGGACACTGAAGCTTTCTTT
NA	TRBV11-2	TRBJ2-2	few	CASSPFGRQNTGELFF	TGTGCCAGCAGCCCCTTCGGCAGGCAGAACACCGGGGAGCTGTTTTTT
NA	TRBV27	TRBJ2-2	few	CASSSLTPATGELFF	TGTGCCAGCAGTAGCCTAACGCCGGCCACCGGGGAGCTGTTTTTT
NA	TRBV9	TRBJ2-1	NA	CASSSRPLSYNEQFF	TGTGCCAGCAGCTCCCGACCCCTCTCCTACAATGAGCAGTTCTTC
NA	TRBV6-2/TRBV6-3	TRBJ1-5	NA	CASSLIGNQPQHF	TGTGCCAGCAGTTTAATAGGCAATCAGCCCCAGCATTTT
TRBD1	TRBV7-6	TRBJ2-3	once	CASSLASGQGAFAQYF	TGTGCCAGCAGCTTAGCGTCAGGACAGGGGGCTTTCGCGCAGTATTTT
NA	TRBV6-5	TRBJ1-4	NA	CASSFPGIEKLFF	TGTGCCAGCAGTTTCCCAGGGATTGAAAAACTGTTTTTT
NA	TRBV5-1	TRBJ2-7	many	CASSRRTGIDEQYF	TGCGCCAGCAGCCGCCGAACAGGGATTGACGAGCAGTACTTC
NA	TRBV28	TRBJ1-2	many	CASSVSGTKSYTF	TGTGCCAGCAGTGTCTCAGGGACCAAAAGCTACACCTTC
TRBD1	TRBV10-2	TRBJ1-5	NA	CASSGNPRDRGYNQPQHF	TGCGCCAGCAGTGGAAACCCTAGGGACAGGGGCTACAATCAGCCCCAGCATTTT
NA	TRBV3-1	TRBJ2-5	NA	CASSQVNQETQYF	TGTGCCAGCAGCCAAGTGAACCAAGAGACCCAGTACTTC
TRBD1	TRBV2	TRBJ2-3	NA	CANLRGTGGLTDTQYF	TGTGCCAACCTGCGGGGGACAGGGGGTCTTACAGATACGCAGTATTTT
TRBD2	TRBV5-1	TRBJ2-1	many	CASSLALFSGVSGGDEQFF	TGCGCCAGCAGCTTGGCCCTGTTTAGCGGGGTCTCCGGGGGCGATGAGCAGTTCTTC
NA	TRBV19	TRBJ2-3	NA	CASSHTRGSTDTQYF	TGTGCCAGTAGCCACACCAGGGGATCCACAGATACGCAGTATTTT
TRBD1	TRBV2	TRBJ1-1	many	CASFDRGAEAFF	TGTGCCAGCTTCGACAGGGGAGCTGAAGCTTTCTTT
NA	TRBV7-9	TRBJ2-3	NA	CASSPSGYPDTQYF	TGTGCCAGCAGCCCTTCAGGGTACCCAGATACGCAGTATTTT
NA	TRBV14	TRBJ2-6	NA	CASSPALAANVLTF	TGTGCCAGCAGCCCCGCGCTAGCGGCCAACGTCCTGACTTTC
NA	TRBV30	TRBJ2-3	few	CAWSKALGVADTQYF	TGTGCCTGGAGCAAGGCGTTAGGGGTTGCAGATACGCAGTATTTT
TRBD2	TRBV20-1	TRBJ2-2	NA	CSARDPRPTSGRAIGELFF	TGCAGTGCTAGAGATCCCCGACCCACTAGCGGGAGGGCCATCGGGGAGCTGTTTTTT
NA	TRBV12-3/TRBV12-4	TRBJ2-3	many	CASSPDAGTQYF	TGTGCCAGCAGTCCCGACGCGGGTACGCAGTATTTT
NA	TRBV30	TRBJ2-3	many	CAWSWLDGTDTQYF	TGTGCCTGGAGTTGGCTGGATGGCACAGATACGCAGTATTTT
TRBD1	TRBV6-1	TRBJ2-1	many	CASSYFPGQPGYEQFF	TGTGCCAGCAGTTATTTTCCGGGACAGCCGGGGTATGAGCAGTTCTTC
TRBD2	TRBV7-2	TRBJ2-7	few	CASSLRTSGSPYEQYF	TGTGCCAGCAGCTTGAGGACTAGCGGAAGCCCCTACGAGCAGTACTTC
TRBD1	TRBV3-1	TRBJ1-1	many	CASSYPGQGASEAFF	TGTGCCAGCAGCTATCCGGGACAGGGGGCTTCTGAAGCTTTCTTT
NA	TRBV29-1	TRBJ2-2	many	CSVEGDGNTGELFF	TGCAGCGTTGAAGGGGACGGTAACACCGGGGAGCTGTTTTTT
NA	TRBV28	TRBJ2-7	many	CASSPHRVPYEQYF	TGTGCCAGCAGTCCCCACAGGGTTCCCTACGAGCAGTACTTC
TRBD1	TRBV28	TRBJ1-5	few	CASNQDRGQPQHF	TGTGCCAGCAATCAGGACAGGGGCCAGCCCCAGCATTTT
NA	TRBV18	TRBJ2-1	many	CASSPGQDNEQFF	TGTGCCAGCTCACCGGGGCAGGACAATGAGCAGTTCTTC
NA	TRBV5-1	TRBJ2-3	NA	CASSLELPSTDTQYF	TGCGCCAGCAGCTTGGAACTACCTAGCACAGATACGCAGTATTTT
NA	TRBV6-1	TRBJ1-6	NA	CASGQGVDNSPLHF	TGTGCCAGCGGCCAAGGGGTCGACAATTCACCCCTCCACTTT